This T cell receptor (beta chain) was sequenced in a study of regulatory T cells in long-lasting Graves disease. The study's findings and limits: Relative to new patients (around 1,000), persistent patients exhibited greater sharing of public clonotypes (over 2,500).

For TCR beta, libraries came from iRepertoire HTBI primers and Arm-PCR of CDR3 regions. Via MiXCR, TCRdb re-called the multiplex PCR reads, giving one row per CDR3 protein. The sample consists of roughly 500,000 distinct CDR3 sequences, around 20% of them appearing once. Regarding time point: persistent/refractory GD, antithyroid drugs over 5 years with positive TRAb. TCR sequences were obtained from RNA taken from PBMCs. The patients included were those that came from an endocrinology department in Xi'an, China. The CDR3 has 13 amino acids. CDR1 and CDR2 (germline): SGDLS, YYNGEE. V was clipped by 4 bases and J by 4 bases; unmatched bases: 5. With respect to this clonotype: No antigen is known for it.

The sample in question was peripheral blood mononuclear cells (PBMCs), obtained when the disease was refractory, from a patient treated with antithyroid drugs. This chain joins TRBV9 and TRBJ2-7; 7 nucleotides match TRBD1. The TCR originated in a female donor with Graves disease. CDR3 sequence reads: CASSFQQGYEQYF. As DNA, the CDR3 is TGTGCCAGCAGCTTTCAACAGGGGTACGAGCAGTACTTC.